Presented here are 20 T cell receptor beta chains from one specimen sequenced in a study of T cell responses to AZD1222 COVID-19 vaccine (dated by TCRdb to the early 2020s). The library was produced with the immunoSEQ multiplex PCR assay. This immuneACCESS table, as held by TCRdb, lists in-frame sequences with V and J called but not all clones. Of the missing ones, under half trace to an unresolved V gene in checked studies; the others have no known cause. The sample yields around 130,000 clones; roughly nine tenths were counted once. Clones ranked in the top ten supply around 9.5% of the sample. The time point label, read with the paper, signifies: about 28 days (+/-7) after the second vaccine dose. This material consisted of peripheral blood, taken 28 days after the second AZD1222 dose. These receptors were obtained from an adult who received the AZD1222 COVID-19 vaccine.

The chain has TRBV7-2 and TRBJ1-5; TRBD1 aligns across 7 bases. This CDR3 has 14 residues. Germline V gene sequence: CDR1 SGHTA, CDR2 FQGNSA. V lost 1 base, J lost 4 bases, and 1 base stayed unmatched. CDR3 region: CASSLGDRNQPQHF. In nucleotides, the CDR3 is TGTGCCAGCAGCTTAGGGGACAGAAATCAGCCCCAGCATTTT.

The genes are TRBV6-5 and TRBJ2-1; D unclear. Trimming cost V 5 bases and J 5 bases, with 13 bases left between them. Germline CDR1 reads MNHEY; CDR2 reads SVGAGI. This CDR3 comprises 14 residues. The CDR3 DNA reads as TGTGCCAGCAGTACTTCCCTCAGTGACAATGAGCAGTTCTTC. Translated, it gives CASSTSLSDNEQFF.

The chain recombines TRBV7-2 with TRBJ2-5; D gene uncertain. V lost 1 base and J 4 bases, leaving 16 bases between the germline ends. The CDR3 contains 16 residues. Germline-derived CDR1 and CDR2 are SGHTA and FQGNSA. The CDR3 region is CASSLGSYPRTETQYF. The CDR3 nucleotides are TGTGCCAGCAGCTTAGGCAGTTACCCCCGGACAGAGACCCAGTACTTC.

V usage is TRBV2 and J usage is TRBJ1-2; D might be TRBD1 (5 bases). Germline loops: CDR1 SNHLY, CDR2 FYNNEI. The CDR3 spans 14 residues. Trimming left V 3 bases short and J 0 bases short, with 8 bases between. The CDR3 sequence is CASSDREANYGYTF. The CDR3 DNA is TGTGCCAGCAGTGACAGGGAGGCTAACTATGGCTACACCTTC.

J is TRBJ1-4 and V is TRBV5-5; D gene unclear. Germline V gene data show CDR1 as SGHKS and CDR2 as YYEKEE (reference sequence). The CDR3 is made up of 13 amino acids. V lost 7 bases, J lost 3 bases, and 10 bases lay in between. CDR3: CASSAVPNEKLFF. In DNA, the CDR3 is TGTGCCAGCTCGGCAGTACCTAATGAAAAACTGTTTTTT.

The chain is built from TRBV2 and TRBJ1-1; a weak D match, TRBD1 (5 bases). This CDR3 spans 14 amino acids. Germline CDR1 and CDR2: SNHLY and FYNNEI. The V gene lost 5 bases and the J gene lost 5 bases, with 15 bases spanning the gap. For the CDR3, the DNA is TGTGCCAGCAGTCCGGGGCCATTTGCGACTGAAGCTTTCTTT. Protein: CASSPGPFATEAFF.

V gene TRBV3-1 (or the pseudogene TRBV3-2) combines with J gene TRBJ2-7; no firm D call. Germline loops: CDR1 LGHDT, CDR2 YNNKEL (reference sequence). V gave up 3 bases and J gave up 5 bases, with 14 bases separating them. This CDR3 region has 14 residues. CDR3 in amino acids: CASSHKATEHEQYF. CDR3 bases: TGTGCCAGCAGCCATAAAGCGACTGAACACGAGCAGTACTTC.

J is TRBJ2-1 and V is TRBV11-2; maybe TRBD1 (7 bases). CDR1 is SGHAT, CDR2 FQNNGV, per germline. The CDR3 has 18 residues. Trimming removed 4 bases from V and 4 bases from J, with 23 bases in between. The CDR3 loop is CASSSRGSGKGAYNEQFF. The CDR3, as DNA: TGTGCCAGCAGCTCTCGGGGGAGCGGAAAGGGGGCTTACAATGAGCAGTTCTTC.

The chain's CDR3 is CASSSDREVSYEQYF. The DNA for the CDR3 is TGTGCCAGTAGTTCTGACAGGGAGGTCTCCTACGAGCAGTACTTC. The genes are TRBV19 and TRBJ2-7, with D tentatively TRBD1 (7 bases). V lost 5 bases to trimming and J lost 0 bases, with 14 bases between them. The CDR3 runs to 15 residues. CDR1 is LNHDA and CDR2 is SQIVND in the germline V gene (reference sequence).

The chain recombines TRBV7-2 with TRBJ2-5; TRBD2 matches 9 bases. V gave up 5 bases and J gave up 4 bases; unmatched junction bases: 5. The CDR3 has 14 residues. Germline CDR1 reads SGHTA; CDR2 reads FQGNSA. The CDR3 here is CASSAGLARETQYF. CDR3 in DNA: TGTGCCAGCAGCGCCGGACTAGCGAGAGAGACCCAGTACTTC.

The gene calls are TRBV7-6 and TRBJ2-3, with D perhaps TRBD1 (6 bases). V was pared by 5 bases and J by 3 bases, with 21 bases between. The CDR3 extends over 17 amino acids. The germline gives CDR1 SGHVS, CDR2 FNYEAQ. The chain's CDR3 is CASSASSPGHETDTQYF. CDR3 bases: TGTGCCAGCAGCGCGTCATCACCGGGACACGAAACAGATACGCAGTATTTT.

The V call is TRBV7-2, the J call TRBJ1-2; the D gene is possibly TRBD1 (5 bases). V gave up 4 bases and J gave up 7 bases, with 16 bases separating them. Germline assignment: CDR1 SGHTA and CDR2 FQGNSA. The CDR3 consists of 14 residues. As DNA, the CDR3 is TGTGCCAGCAGCTGGAGGGACGGGTCCCCTGGCTACACCTTC. It encodes CASSWRDGSPGYTF.

The chain carries TRBV19 and TRBJ1-5; 7 bases agree with TRBD1. CDR1 and CDR2 (germline): LNHDA, SQIVND (reference sequence). V trimming: 11 bases; J trimming: 4 bases; junction bases outside the gene matches: 5. The length of the CDR3 is 12 residues. CDR3 protein: CAARDRNQPQHF. CDR3 sequence (DNA): TGTGCCGCCCGGGACAGAAATCAGCCCCAGCATTTT.

This clone was seen once. V usage is TRBV5-1 and J usage is TRBJ1-5; D not resolved. Trimming shortened V by 7 bases and J by 9 bases, and 5 bases separated the two germline ends. Per germline, CDR1 SGHRS and CDR2 YFSETQ. This CDR3 comprises 9 residues. The CDR3 region has the DNA TGCGCCAGCCCGGGGCCCCAGCATTTT. Encoded protein: CASPGPQHF.

This clone was found once. The rearrangement joins TRBV5-1 to TRBJ1-2; D not certain. Germline loops: CDR1 SGHRS, CDR2 YFSETQ. V was shortened by 4 bases and J by 4 bases, with 20 bases between the two germline ends. The CDR3 consists of 16 residues. The CDR3 here is CASSVGRASEGYGYTF. The CDR3 DNA follows: TGCGCCAGCAGCGTCGGACGGGCCTCCGAAGGCTATGGCTACACCTTC.

V is TRBV3-1 (or the pseudogene TRBV3-2) and J is TRBJ1-1; a possible D gene is TRBD1 (6 bases). This CDR3 has 13 residues. Looked up from germline, CDR1 is LGHDT and CDR2 is YNNKEL (reference sequence). Trimming shortened V by 3 bases and J by 10 bases, and 15 bases separated the two germline ends. The CDR3 sequence is CASSQGATLGAFF. CDR3 nucleotides: TGTGCCAGCAGCCAGGGGGCGACTTTGGGAGCTTTCTTT.

The V and J genes are TRBV4-3 and TRBJ1-2, with unresolved D. The CDR3 contains 17 residues. Trimming pared 0 bases from V and 3 bases from J, leaving 17 bases between. Germline lookup yields CDR1 LGHNA and CDR2 YSLEER. The CDR3 DNA sequence: TGCGCCAGCAGCCAAGATCCGGATGGCAGGCTCGACTATGGCTACACCTTC. Translated: CASSQDPDGRLDYGYTF.

This sequence joins TRBV12-3 or TRBV12-4 and TRBJ2-7, with D unresolved. With 0 bases removed from V and 10 bases from J, the gap between germline ends came to 10 bases. The CDR3 sequence is 12 residues long. The DNA for the CDR3 is TGTGCCAGCAGTTTAGCCCGGGCCTCTCAGTACTTC. Protein sequence: CASSLARASQYF.

This rearrangement joins TRBV27 to TRBJ1-2; 7 bases map to TRBD1. J lost 1 base, V lost 6 bases, and 5 bases had no gene match. The germline V gene has CDR1 MNHEY and CDR2 SMNVEV (reference sequence). The CDR3 length is 14 residues. CDR3 amino acids: CASRRTGGNYGYTF. The CDR3 bases are TGTGCCAGCAGGAGGACAGGCGGTAACTATGGCTACACCTTC.

The chain recombines TRBV5-4 with TRBJ1-1; D unclear. The CDR3 is 14 residues long. V lost 0 bases and J lost 3, with 9 bases in between. Germline V lookup: CDR1 SGHNT, CDR2 YYREEE (reference sequence). CDR3 coding DNA: TGTGCCAGCAGCTTGGCCGAAGCCTACACTGAAGCTTTCTTT. Translating it yields CASSLAEAYTEAFF.